These T cell receptor beta chains were read from a single sample in a study of radiotherapy plus CTLA-4 blockade in lung cancer. The protocol was immunoSEQ multiplex PCR, while the TCRdb copy is restricted to in-frame clones and leaves out a portion. The top ten clones hold approximately 0.73% of a sample with around 82,000 clones, about 84% of them seen once. This specimen was peripheral blood, taken from a patient treated with radiotherapy plus ipilimumab. The receptors were gathered from a human donor with non-small cell lung cancer who had stable disease on radiotherapy plus ipilimumab. CDR3s leave out the opening cysteine and the closing phenylalanine or tryptophan.

j_gene	v_gene	CDR3aa
TRBJ1-1	TRBV6-5	ASSYEAGWGTEAF
TRBJ1-2	TRBV11-1	ASSRPETGGSNYGYT
TRBJ2-1	TRBV29-1	SVDTGARNEQF
TRBJ1-5	TRBV7-9	ASSPGFGQGRYQPQH
TRBJ2-1	TRBV30	AWSTGGTHNEQF
TRBJ2-1	TRBV5-4	ASSLQDRDYNEQF
TRBJ1-5	TRBV10-3	AIRLGEGYRNQPQH
TRBJ2-7	TRBV6-1	ASSFDRVRSYEQY
TRBJ2-3	TRBV7-8	ASSLFSGRTDTQY
TRBJ2-1	TRBV18	ASSPRPSGRVYNEQF
TRBJ1-4	TRBV5-1	ASSLTGGTNEKLF
TRBJ1-6	TRBV15	ATSREQGVGSPLH
TRBJ2-1	TRBV11-2	ASSSASGGYNEQF
TRBJ1-4	TRBV5-1	ASSLVKGGAFLGEKLF
TRBJ2-1	TRBV7-6	ASSSPDHYNEQF
TRBJ1-4	TRBV2	ASSVQTGANEKLF
TRBJ1-2	TRBV14	ASSQELGQGYT
TRBJ2-2	TRBV5-1	ASSLETANTGELF
TRBJ1-5	TRBV6-5	ASSEIGSDQPQH
TRBJ1-4	TRBV5-1	ASSLDRDEKLF
TRBJ2-7	TRBV11-2	ASSLEGRGSSEQY
TRBJ1-1	TRBV7-2	ASSLGQAQKAF
TRBJ2-1	TRBV10-3	AIRGRASYNEQF
TRBJ2-1	TRBV2	ASSGPGGRVWF
TRBJ1-5	TRBV28	ASSSTASNQPQH
TRBJ2-3	TRBV2	ASSPLAGGSTDTQY
TRBJ2-1	TRBV29-1	SVVPGSRGEQF
TRBJ1-2	TRBV20-1	SASRVKGYT
TRBJ2-7	TRBV14	ASSPRQRLYEQY
TRBJ2-1	TRBV28	ASSQVGLADNEQF
TRBJ2-1	TRBV6-4	ASSDSTSGREYEQF
TRBJ2-2	TRBV7-9	ASSLHGELF
TRBJ2-5	TRBV5-1	ASSLDAPGTQY
TRBJ1-5	TRBV19	ASSPPMSPQH
TRBJ2-7	TRBV27	ASSFGLLLISYEQY
TRBJ1-1	TRBV19	ASSPRGQYTEAF
TRBJ2-7	TRBV6-1	ASAAGMWDYEQY
TRBJ2-1	TRBV19	ASSIAPELYEQF
TRBJ2-7	TRBV30	AWMGQSYEQY
TRBJ2-7	TRBV5-1	ASSFNSMEQY
TRBJ1-3	TRBV9	ASSVAEGSSGNTIY
TRBJ2-6	TRBV9	ASSVSGTGRSGANVLT
TRBJ2-3	TRBV18	ASSPPALAASRQSQY
TRBJ1-1	TRBV9	ASSPGQGRYTEAF
TRBJ2-7	TRBV7-8	ASSLGAGASYEQY
TRBJ2-1	TRBV6-5	ASSYRPLAINEQF
TRBJ2-1	TRBV7-8	ASSLTSGGRNEQF
TRBJ1-3	TRBV5-1	ASSAGQTGNTIY
TRBJ2-4	TRBV28	ASLEKNIQY
TRBJ2-6	TRBV6-4	ASSDSGANVLT